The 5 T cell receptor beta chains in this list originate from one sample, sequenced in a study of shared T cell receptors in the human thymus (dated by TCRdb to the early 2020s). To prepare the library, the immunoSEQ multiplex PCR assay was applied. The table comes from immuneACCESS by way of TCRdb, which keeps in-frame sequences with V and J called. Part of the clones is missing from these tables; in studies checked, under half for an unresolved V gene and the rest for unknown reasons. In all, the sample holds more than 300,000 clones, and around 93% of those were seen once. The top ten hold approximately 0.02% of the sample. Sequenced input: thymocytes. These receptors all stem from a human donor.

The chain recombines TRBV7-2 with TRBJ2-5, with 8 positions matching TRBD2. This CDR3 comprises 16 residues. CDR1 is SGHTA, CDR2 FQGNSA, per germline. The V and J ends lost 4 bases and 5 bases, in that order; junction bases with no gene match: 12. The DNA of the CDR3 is TGTGCCAGCAGCTCCCCCACGGGAGGGCCAGGCGAGACCCAGTACTTC. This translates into CASSSPTGGPGETQYF. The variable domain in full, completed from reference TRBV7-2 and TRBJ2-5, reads GAGVSQSPSNKVTEKGKDVELRCDPISGHTALYWYRQSLGQGLEFLIYFQGNSAPDKSGLPSDRFSAERTGGSVSTLTIQRTQQEDSAVYLCASSSPTGGPGETQYFGPGTRLLVL.

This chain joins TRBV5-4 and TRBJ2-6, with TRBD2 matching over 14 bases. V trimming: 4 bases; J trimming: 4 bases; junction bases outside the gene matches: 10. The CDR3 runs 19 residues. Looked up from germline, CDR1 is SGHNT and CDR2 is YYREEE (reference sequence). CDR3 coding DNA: TGTGCCAGCAGCAGGGGACTAGCGGGAGCTTCTTCAGGGGCCAACGTCCTGACTTTC. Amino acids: CASSRGLAGASSGANVLTF.

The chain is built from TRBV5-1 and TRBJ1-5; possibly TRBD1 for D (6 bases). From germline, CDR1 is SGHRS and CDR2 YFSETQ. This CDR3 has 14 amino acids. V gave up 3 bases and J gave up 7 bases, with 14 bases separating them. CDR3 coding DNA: TGCGCCAGCAGCTCGGGGGCCCCGGGCCAGCCCCAGCATTTT. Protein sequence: CASSSGAPGQPQHF.

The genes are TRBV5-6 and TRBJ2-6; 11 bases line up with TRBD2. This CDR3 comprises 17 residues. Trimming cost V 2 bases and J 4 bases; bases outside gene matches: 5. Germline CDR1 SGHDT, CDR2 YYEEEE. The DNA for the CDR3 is TGTGCCAGCAGCTTACTAGCGGGAGTTCCCGGGGCCAACGTCCTGACTTTC. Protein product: CASSLLAGVPGANVLTF.

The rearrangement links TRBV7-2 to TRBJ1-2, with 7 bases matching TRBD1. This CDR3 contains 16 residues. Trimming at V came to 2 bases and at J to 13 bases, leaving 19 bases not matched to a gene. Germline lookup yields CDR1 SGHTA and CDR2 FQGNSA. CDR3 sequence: CASSLIPGHGQEVGTF. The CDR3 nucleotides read TGTGCCAGCAGCTTAATCCCAGGTCACGGACAGGAGGTAGGCACCTTC. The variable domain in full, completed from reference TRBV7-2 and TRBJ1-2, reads GAGVSQSPSNKVTEKGKDVELRCDPISGHTALYWYRQSLGQGLEFLIYFQGNSAPDKSGLPSDRFSAERTGGSVSTLTIQRTQQEDSAVYLCASSLIPGHGQEVGTFGSGTRLTVV.